Each of the 18 T cell receptor beta chains below was sequenced from the same sample in a study of cytomegalovirus exposure and HLA in healthy donors. PCR amplification relied on 60 Vbeta primers (plus 13 Jbeta primers). Here immunoSEQ multiplex PCR was the method, and the copy in TCRdb shows in-frame clones only, minus some. Here the sample spans about 150,000 clones, around 79% being singletons. The sequenced sample was PBMCs. These receptors were collected from a man in his forties in good health and CMV-seropositive.

The chain combines TRBV19 with TRBJ1-5; D is perhaps TRBD1 (5 bases). The CDR3 spans 13 residues. Trimming stripped 6 bases from V and 4 bases from J, with 10 bases between. Germline loops: CDR1 LNHDA, CDR2 SQIVND (reference sequence). The CDR3 loop is CASRGLINQPQHF. The CDR3 bases are TGTGCCAGTAGGGGACTGATTAATCAGCCCCAGCATTTT.

The chain has TRBV2 and TRBJ1-1; no clear D gene. The germline CDR1 and CDR2 sequences are SNHLY and FYNNEI. The ends were cut back, 3 bases at V and 4 bases at J, with 15 bases in the middle. This CDR3 has 15 amino acids. The CDR3 DNA reads as TGTGCCAGCAGTGAGTCCCATTTGATAGCCACTGAAGCTTTCTTT. This translates into CASSESHLIATEAFF.

V gene TRBV15 combines with J gene TRBJ2-7; tentative D call: TRBD2 (6 bases). Germline V lookup: CDR1 LNHNV, CDR2 YYDKDF (reference sequence). The CDR3 totals 15 residues. Between the trimmed V and J ends, which lost 8 bases and 3 bases, there was a span of 20 bases. CDR3 residues: CATGGWDQGGYEQYF. In DNA form, the CDR3 reads TGTGCCACCGGAGGGTGGGATCAGGGAGGCTACGAGCAGTACTTC.

The chain carries TRBV18 and TRBJ1-2; 8 bases are a match to TRBD1. The V and J ends lost 3 bases and 6 bases, in that order; junction bases with no gene match: 3. This CDR3 comprises 13 residues. Per germline, CDR1 KGHSH and CDR2 LQKENI. CDR3 sequence (DNA): TGTGCCAGCTCACCTACAGGGGGGGATGGCTACACCTTC. Protein: CASSPTGGDGYTF. The entire variable domain, with the rest obtained from reference TRBV18 and TRBJ1-2, is as follows: NAGVMQNPRHLVRRRGQEARLRCSPMKGHSHVYWYRQLPEEGLKFMVYLQKENIIDESGMPKERFSAEFPKEGPSILRIQQVVRGDSAAYFCASSPTGGDGYTFGSGTRLTVV.

The chain joins TRBV7-3 to TRBJ2-3; 15 bases are shared with TRBD2. V lost 5 bases and J lost 6; bases outside the gene matches: 3. The CDR3 runs 15 residues. The germline gives CDR1 SGHTA, CDR2 FQGTGA. The chain's CDR3 is CASSPGLAGGDTQYF. The DNA for the CDR3 is TGTGCCAGCAGCCCCGGACTAGCGGGAGGGGATACGCAGTATTTT. Complete variable domain (other parts from reference TRBV7-3 and TRBJ2-3): GAGVSQTPSNKVTEKGKYVELRCDPISGHTALYWYRQSLGQGPEFLIYFQGTGAADDSGLPNDRFFAVRPEGSVSTLKIQRTERGDSAVYLCASSPGLAGGDTQYFGPGTRLTVL.

This clone was picked up a small number of times. This chain links TRBV27 with TRBJ2-1; the match to TRBD1 covers 10 bases. The V segment lost 5 bases and the J segment 6 bases; nucleotides outside the gene matches: 4. In germline, CDR1 is MNHEY, CDR2 SMNVEV (reference sequence). The CDR3 extends over 14 amino acids. The CDR3 DNA reads as TGTGCCAGCAGTATATGGACAGGGGGCAATGAGCAGTTCTTC. This gives the protein CASSIWTGGNEQFF.

V and J are TRBV18 and TRBJ1-6, with 12 positions matching TRBD1. Trimming cost V 4 bases and J 7 bases; bases outside gene matches: 14. The CDR3 contains 19 residues. CDR1 and CDR2 from the germline V gene are KGHSH and LQKENI. The CDR3 loop is CASSRAGTGGLSGNSPLHF. DNA of the CDR3: TGTGCCAGCTCACGCGCCGGGACAGGGGGCCTTTCTGGGAATTCACCCCTCCACTTT.

This chain uses TRBV2 with TRBJ2-5; D remains unclear. The CDR3 has 12 amino acids. V was pared by 6 bases and J by 5 bases, with 10 bases between. The germline V gene encodes CDR1 SNHLY and CDR2 FYNNEI. CDR3 in amino acids: CASSELGETQYF. CDR3 bases: TGTGCCAGCAGCGAACTCGGGGAGACCCAGTACTTC.

In regard to this clone: Other nucleotide sequences in the sample specify the same CDR3. The rearrangement links TRBV13 to TRBJ1-4, with D unresolved. CDR1 is PRHDT, CDR2 FYEKMQ, per germline (reference sequence). The CDR3 is made up of 15 amino acids. V was trimmed by 2 bases and J by 8 bases, leaving 15 bases between them. CDR3 sequence (DNA): TGTGCCAGCAGCTTACCCGGGGAGAGTGGAGAAAAACTGTTTTTT. It is translated as CASSLPGESGEKLFF. Full variable domain (outside the CDR3, taken from reference TRBV13 and TRBJ1-4): AAGVIQSPRHLIKEKRETATLKCYPIPRHDTVYWYQQGPGQDPQFLISFYEKMQSDKGSIPDRFSAQQFSDYHSELNMSSLELGDSALYFCASSLPGESGEKLFFGSGTQLSVL.

The genes are TRBV4-1 and TRBJ1-6; perhaps TRBD1 as D (6 bases). Germline lookup yields CDR1 MGHRA and CDR2 YSYEKL. The CDR3 loop spans 16 amino acids. The V end lost 4 bases, the J end lost 0 bases, and 10 bases lay between the germline ends. In DNA, the CDR3 is TGCGCCAGCAGCCGAACGGACAGCTCCTATAATTCACCCCTCCACTTT. Its protein product is CASSRTDSSYNSPLHF.

The chain links TRBV12-5 to TRBJ2-5, with D tentatively TRBD1 (6 bases). The tail of the sequence fits TRBJ2-7 better, so the J call may be wrong. The V gene's germline CDR1 is LGHNT and CDR2 FRNRAP. This CDR3 has 14 residues. CDR3 nucleotides: TGTGCTAGTGGTATCGGACAGACTTCCTACGAGCAGTACTTC. It yields the protein CASGIGQTSYEQYF.

V is TRBV30 and J is TRBJ1-1, with 10 nucleotides matching TRBD1. V was clipped by 2 bases and J by 4 bases; unmatched bases: 4. Germline CDR1 and CDR2: GTSNPN and SVGIG (reference sequence). This CDR3 comprises 14 residues. The CDR3 protein is CAWSRDRGTTEAFF. The CDR3 bases are TGTGCCTGGAGTCGGGACAGGGGAACCACTGAAGCTTTCTTT.

V gene TRBV2 combines with J gene TRBJ2-4; a possible D gene is TRBD1 (5 bases). The CDR3 is 15 residues long. The germline CDR1 and CDR2 sequences are SNHLY and FYNNEI. V lost 4 bases, J lost 2 bases, and 12 bases lay in between. CDR3 sequence: CASSGQLGPKNIQYF. For the CDR3, the DNA is TGTGCCAGCAGTGGACAGCTGGGGCCCAAAAACATTCAGTACTTC.

This rearrangement joins TRBV5-1 to TRBJ1-3, with a weak D call TRBD1 (6 bases). V gave up 4 bases and J gave up 4 bases, with 18 bases separating them. Germline V CDR1 and CDR2: SGHRS, YFSETQ. The CDR3 covers 16 residues. For the CDR3, the DNA is TGCGCCAGCAGCGTGAATCCCAGGGGTGGAGGAAACACCATATATTTT. This translates into CASSVNPRGGGNTIYF.

This sequence joins TRBV18 and TRBJ1-1; the D is unclear. This CDR3 has 14 amino acids. CDR1 KGHSH and CDR2 LQKENI come from the germline V gene. With 3 bases removed from V and 3 bases from J, the gap between germline ends came to 11 bases. CDR3 in amino acids: CASSPAGSDTEAFF. CDR3 in DNA: TGTGCCAGCTCACCGGCCGGGAGTGACACTGAAGCTTTCTTT.

This sequence joins TRBV5-4 and TRBJ1-2; D gene unclear. Looked up from germline, CDR1 is SGHNT and CDR2 is YYREEE (reference sequence). This CDR3 spans 13 amino acids. V was pared by 6 bases and J by 4 bases, with 13 bases between. In DNA form, the CDR3 reads TGTGCCAGCACACGAGGGAATGGCTATGGCTACACCTTC. This gives the protein CASTRGNGYGYTF. Looking up the rest from reference TRBV5-4 and TRBJ1-2 gives the full variable domain: ETGVTQSPTHLIKTRGQQVTLRCSSQSGHNTVSWYQQALGQGPQFIFQYYREEENGRGNFPPRFSGLQFPNYSSELNVNALELDDSALYLCASTRGNGYGYTFGSGTRLTVV.

The chain carries TRBV29-1 and TRBJ1-1; D is perhaps TRBD1 (5 bases). Germline V lookup: CDR1 SQVTM, CDR2 ANQGSEA. The CDR3 sequence is 11 residues long. The ends were cut back, 8 bases at V and 5 bases at J, with 12 bases in the middle. The CDR3 here is CSSSGGTEAFF. In DNA form, the CDR3 reads TGCAGCTCTTCGGGGGGTACTGAAGCTTTCTTT.

This clone was counted between two and nine times. V and J are TRBV9 and TRBJ2-5; D possibly corresponds to TRBD2 (5 bases). Germline V lookup: CDR1 SGDLS, CDR2 YYNGEE. The CDR3 runs 15 residues. The germline V and J ends were trimmed by 3 bases and 5 bases, with 17 bases remaining between them. This CDR3 is CASSAPGGPRETQYF. The CDR3 nucleotides read TGTGCCAGCAGCGCTCCCGGAGGCCCGAGGGAGACCCAGTACTTC.